The source of this TCR beta chain is a study of T cells after yellow fever vaccination. Study context: Some fractions had low cell numbers, and these were prepared with SMART-Seq v4 Ultra Low Input. The study, taken as a whole, reports: Post-booster samples contained most primary-vaccination clones (about 96% CD4, 70% to 90% CD8). Clonotypes shared by both compartments, CD4 and CD8, made up a small share.

V lost 4 bases and J lost 2, with 9 bases in between. The CDR3 is 13 amino acids. Germline-derived CDR1 and CDR2 are WSHSY and SAAADI. 5'RACE template switching generated TCR cDNA, adding a universal primer site and UMIs. TCRdb reprocessed the 5' RACE reads with MiXCR, giving one entry per CDR3 protein. The table has hundreds of thousands of distinct CDR3 sequences, 12% seen once. On this clonotype itself: Its antigen is still unknown.

The TCR comes from a man under 40 who received the YFV17D yellow fever vaccine. Sample: PBMCs, taken on the day of the yellow fever booster vaccination. The chain combines TRBV10-2 with TRBJ2-7; D not resolved. The CDR3 DNA reads TGCGCCAGCAGTGTTGACTGGGCCTACGAGCAGTACTTC. Its protein is CASSVDWAYEQYF.